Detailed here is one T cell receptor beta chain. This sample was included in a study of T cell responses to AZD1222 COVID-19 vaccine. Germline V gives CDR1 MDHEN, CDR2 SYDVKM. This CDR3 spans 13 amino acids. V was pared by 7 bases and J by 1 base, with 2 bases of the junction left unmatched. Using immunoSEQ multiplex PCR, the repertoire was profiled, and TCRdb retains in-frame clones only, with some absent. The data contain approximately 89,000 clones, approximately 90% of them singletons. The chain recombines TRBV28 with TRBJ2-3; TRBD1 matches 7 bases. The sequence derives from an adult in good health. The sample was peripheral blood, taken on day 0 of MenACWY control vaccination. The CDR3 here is CASNRGRTDTQYF. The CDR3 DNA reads TGTGCCAGCAACAGGGGACGCACAGATACGCAGTATTTT. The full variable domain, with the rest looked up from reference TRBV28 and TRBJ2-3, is DVKVTQSSRYLVKRTGEKVFLECVQDMDHENMFWYRQDPGLGLRLIYFSYDVKMKEKGDIPEGYSVSREKKERFSLILESASTNQTSMYLCASNRGRTDTQYFGPGTRLTVL.